The present T cell receptor (beta chain) was sequenced within a study of CD8 T cells in ankylosing spondylitis. Study conclusions and caveats: Reportedly, matched ankylosing spondylitis synovial fluid was significantly enriched for disease-linked clones.

The CDR3 consists of 14 residues. Germline CDR1 and CDR2: SGDLS and YYNGEE. V was pared by 3 bases and J by 6 bases, with 9 bases of the junction left unmatched. Library preparation for TCR beta used quantitative 5'-RACE with molecular barcodes. TCRdb re-analysed the 5' RACE reads in MiXCR, keeping a single row per CDR3 protein. This sample carries approximately 220,000 distinct CDR3 sequences, 20% to 30% of them seen once, and the ten largest clones take under 8%. There are many counts of this clonotype. Its antigen remains unknown. This sequence joins TRBV9 and TRBJ2-7; TRBD2 aligns across 7 bases. Sequenced material: blood, either unsorted or a sorted T cell fraction (not recorded which). The sequence was collected from a male donor with ankylosing spondylitis or in good health (not recorded which). CDR3: CASSDPSGSGEQYF. For the CDR3, the DNA is TGTGCCAGCAGCGATCCTAGCGGTTCAGGCGAGCAGTACTTC.